Listed below are T cell receptor beta chains from one sample, sequenced in a study of T cells in Graves' hyperthyroidism and ophthalmopathy. One entry per CDR3 protein, called by TCRdb with MiXCR from the multiplex PCR reads. Of a few hundred thousand distinct CDR3 sequences in the sample, over 35% were seen once. Sequencing was performed on peripheral blood or thyroid tissue (not recorded which). The receptors were gathered from an adult woman with Graves' disease, either hyperthyroidism or ophthalmopathy (not recorded which). Each CDR3 is given with its conserved first and last residue. D genes are given only for firm matches. Clone size is given for some rows only: seen once, a few or many times, or a class if the clone is expanded.

.	.	TRBV7-2	TRBJ2-7	CASSSGGNYEQYF	TGTGCCAGCAGCTCAGGAGGGAACTACGAGCAGTACTTC
.	.	TRBV28	TRBJ1-2	CASSFPGNYGYTF	TGTGCCAGCAGTTTTCCAGGGAACTATGGCTACACCTTC
.	.	TRBV7-7	TRBJ2-7	CASSYSGTGLSYEQYF	TGTGCCAGCAGTTACTCGGGGACTGGGCTTTCCTACGAGCAGTACTTC
.	.	TRBV6-5	TRBJ2-7	CASSSGQGRTYEQYF	TGTGCCAGCAGTAGTGGCCAGGGCCGGACCTACGAGCAGTACTTC
many	.	TRBV5-1	TRBJ2-5	CASSPGSAETQYF	TGCGCCAGCAGCCCCGGGTCTGCAGAGACCCAGTACTTC
.	.	TRBV20-1	TRBJ1-5	CSASKRGYSNQPQHF	TGCAGTGCTTCTAAAAGGGGATATAGCAATCAGCCCCAGCATTTT
few	.	TRBV2	TRBJ1-5	CASSEFSVNQPQHF	TGTGCCAGCAGTGAATTTTCGGTTAATCAGCCCCAGCATTTT
.	TRBD2	TRBV7-2	TRBJ2-6	CASRESGRANVLTF	TGTGCCAGCAGAGAAAGCGGGAGGGCCAACGTCCTGACTTTC
.	.	TRBV15	TRBJ1-1	CATSNDPGAEAFF	TGTGCCACCAGCAACGACCCCGGTGCTGAAGCTTTCTTT
few	.	TRBV29-1	TRBJ2-7	CSVEGGTAAYEQYF	TGCAGCGTTGAAGGGGGAACAGCCGCCTACGAGCAGTACTTC
many	.	TRBV6-6	TRBJ1-4	CASTIGKDEKLFF	TGTGCCAGCACGATCGGAAAAGATGAAAAACTGTTTTTT
.	.	TRBV3-1	TRBJ1-1	CASSQMPDGNTEAFF	TGTGCCAGCAGCCAAATGCCAGATGGGAACACTGAAGCTTTCTTT
few	.	TRBV4-1	TRBJ1-5	CASSQPRDGQPQHF	TGCGCCAGCAGCCAACCTAGAGACGGTCAGCCCCAGCATTTT
.	.	TRBV2	TRBJ2-2	CASHWGGTGELFF	TGTGCCAGCCATTGGGGTGGCACCGGGGAGCTGTTTTTT
.	.	TRBV5-1	TRBJ2-7	CASSDLKGGYEQYF	TGCGCCAGCAGCGACTTAAAGGGGGGCTACGAGCAGTACTTC
few	TRBD1	TRBV7-3	TRBJ2-6	CASSSRTGGGGANVLTF	TGTGCCAGCAGCTCCCGGACAGGGGGAGGTGGGGCCAACGTCCTGACTTTC
.	.	TRBV5-4	TRBJ1-1	CASSGQGIVGEAFF	TGTGCCAGCAGTGGCCAAGGGATCGTGGGTGAAGCTTTCTTT
.	.	TRBV20-1	TRBJ1-5	CSAPWGGNQPQHF	TGCAGTGCGCCGTGGGGAGGCAATCAGCCCCAGCATTTT
.	.	TRBV5-6	TRBJ1-5	CASSFSGYQPQHF	TGTGCCAGCAGCTTCTCAGGGTACCAGCCCCAGCATTTT
many	.	TRBV12-3/TRBV12-4	TRBJ1-5	CASTEQGAAQPQHF	TGTGCCAGCACCGAGCAGGGTGCGGCCCAGCCCCAGCATTTT
.	TRBD2	TRBV4-1	TRBJ2-2	CASSQETSGWNTGELFF	TGCGCCAGCAGCCAGGAGACTAGCGGGTGGAACACCGGGGAGCTGTTTTTT
once	.	TRBV7-6	TRBJ1-5	CASPEGGRGNQPQHF	TGTGCCAGTCCCGAGGGGGGACGCGGCAATCAGCCCCAGCATTTT
.	TRBD1	TRBV7-3	TRBJ2-5	CASSLTRQGETQYF	TGTGCCAGCAGCTTAACCCGACAGGGAGAGACCCAGTACTTC
many	.	TRBV5-5	TRBJ2-7	CASSLATGQGWYEQYF	TGTGCCAGCAGCTTGGCCACGGGGCAGGGATGGTACGAGCAGTACTTC
few	TRBD1	TRBV6-5	TRBJ2-7	CASSYSLWDSDRYEQYF	TGTGCCAGCAGTTACTCTCTTTGGGACAGCGACCGTTACGAGCAGTACTTC
.	.	TRBV2	TRBJ2-7	CASVGRFAYEQYF	TGTGCCAGCGTGGGCCGTTTTGCCTACGAGCAGTACTTC
.	TRBD1	TRBV10-3	TRBJ2-7	CAISRDRGHEQYF	TGTGCCATCAGTCGGGACAGGGGCCACGAGCAGTACTTC
many	.	TRBV20-1	TRBJ1-2	CSASSAGGQVHYGYTF	TGCAGTGCTAGTTCCGCCGGCGGGCAGGTTCACTATGGCTACACCTTC
.	TRBD2	TRBV20-1	TRBJ2-7	CSATSGGAYEQYF	TGCAGTGCTACGAGCGGGGGGGCTTACGAGCAGTACTTC
many	.	TRBV29-1	TRBJ1-2	CSVPDPSDYGYTF	TGCAGCGTCCCAGATCCGTCCGACTATGGCTACACCTTC
many	TRBD1	TRBV11-2	TRBJ1-1	CASSPWDRNTEAFF	TGTGCCAGCAGCCCCTGGGACAGGAACACTGAAGCTTTCTTT
many	.	TRBV7-2	TRBJ2-5	CASSPTRAQETQYF	TGTGCCAGCAGCCCAACTCGAGCCCAAGAGACCCAGTACTTC
.	.	TRBV9	TRBJ1-3	CASSSMTGPGNTIYF	TGTGCCAGCAGCTCAATGACAGGACCTGGAAACACCATATATTTT
many	TRBD1	TRBV29-1	TRBJ1-2	CSVNRGGNYGYTF	TGCAGCGTGAACAGGGGCGGCAACTATGGCTACACCTTC
.	.	TRBV27	TRBJ1-6	CASSFDGRRPNSPLHF	TGTGCCAGCAGTTTCGACGGCAGGAGGCCTAATTCACCCCTCCACTTT
many	.	TRBV12-3/TRBV12-4	TRBJ1-1	CASGHLGGGLAEAFF	TGTGCCAGCGGGCACCTTGGGGGAGGGTTAGCTGAAGCTTTCTTT
.	.	TRBV5-1	TRBJ2-7	CASSPDEQYF	TGCGCCAGCAGCCCGGACGAGCAGTACTTC
once	.	TRBV10-2	TRBJ1-4	CASTSVGRKLFF	TGCGCCAGCACCTCGGTCGGTCGAAAACTGTTTTTT
.	.	TRBV6-1	TRBJ1-5	CASSYRGGSQPQHF	TGTGCCAGCAGTTACCGGGGGGGAAGTCAGCCCCAGCATTTT
.	.	TRBV9	TRBJ2-5	CASSVGGEAVSGETQYF	TGTGCCAGCAGCGTAGGTGGGGAGGCGGTATCCGGGGAGACCCAGTACTTC
.	.	TRBV29-1	TRBJ2-7	CSQGISSYEQYF	TGCAGCCAGGGGATATCCTCCTACGAGCAGTACTTC
.	.	TRBV30	TRBJ1-4	CAWKQLAEKLFF	TGTGCCTGGAAACAGCTGGCGGAAAAACTGTTTTTT
few	TRBD1	TRBV29-1	TRBJ1-1	CSRYDRENTEAFF	TGCAGCCGTTACGACAGGGAGAACACTGAAGCTTTCTTT
.	TRBD1	TRBV25-1	TRBJ1-1	CASSRDRRHMNTEAFF	TGCGCCAGCAGTCGGGACAGAAGACACATGAACACTGAAGCTTTCTTT
.	TRBD1	TRBV2	TRBJ2-5	CASTIRQGGNQPQYF	TGTGCCAGCACGATAAGACAGGGCGGCAATCAGCCCCAGTACTTC
.	.	TRBV25-1	TRBJ2-7	CASSEFGGSEQYF	TGTGCCAGCAGTGAATTTGGGGGTTCCGAGCAGTACTTC
.	TRBD1	TRBV29-1	TRBJ1-4	CSVEGGRGQEKLFF	TGCAGCGTTGAAGGTGGCAGGGGGCAAGAAAAACTGTTTTTT
many	.	TRBV10-3	TRBJ1-2	CAISESSGTGYTF	TGTGCCATCAGTGAGTCATCAGGGACGGGCTACACCTTC
.	.	TRBV10-1	TRBJ2-5	CASSDEGGAETQYF	TGCGCCAGCAGTGACGAGGGGGGTGCAGAGACCCAGTACTTC